The 11 T cell receptor beta chains listed next were all sequenced from one sample in a study of regulatory T cells in long-lasting Graves disease. To make TCR beta libraries, researchers used iRepertoire HTBI primers and Arm-PCR of CDR3 regions. TCRdb redid the calling of the multiplex PCR reads with MiXCR, one entry per CDR3 protein. The sample shows roughly 530,000 distinct CDR3 sequences, roughly 16% of them seen only once. Time point reported: newly diagnosed GD, antithyroid drugs for less than 3 months. PBMC-derived RNA was used for the TCR library. This same sample was also taken into another study, of T cells in Graves' hyperthyroidism and ophthalmopathy.

The source was peripheral blood mononuclear cells (PBMCs), collected at new diagnosis, from a patient treated with antithyroid drugs. The receptors shown here come from a middle-aged woman with Graves disease.

There are many counts of this clonotype. This chain links TRBV28 with TRBJ1-2; perhaps TRBD1 as D (5 bases). This CDR3 is built from 15 residues. The germline V gene encodes CDR1 MDHEN and CDR2 SYDVKM. V was pared by 7 bases and J by 3 bases, with 18 bases between. DNA for the CDR3: TGTGCCAGCATGGCCCTTCAAGGGGCCTACTATGGCTACACCTTC. As protein: CASMALQGAYYGYTF.

This chain connects TRBV7-8 to TRBJ2-1; D unclear. Germline loops: CDR1 SGHVS, CDR2 FQNEAQ. Trimming pared 4 bases from V and 0 bases from J, leaving 10 bases between. This CDR3 spans 15 amino acids. DNA for the CDR3: TGTGCCAGCAGCTGGAGATACTACTCCTACAATGAGCAGTTCTTC. It is translated as CASSWRYYSYNEQFF.

This clonotype turned up a few times. The chain recombines TRBV12-3 or TRBV12-4 with TRBJ1-1; TRBD1 agrees at 8 bases. Trimming took 5 bases from V and 6 from J; bases not matched to a gene: 5. This CDR3 is 13 amino acids long. CDR3 DNA: TGTGCCAGCAGTGACAGGGGACGCCCTGAAGCTTTCTTT. Protein: CASSDRGRPEAFF.

This clonotype came up a few times. This sequence joins TRBV7-9 and TRBJ2-5, with D tentatively TRBD1 (5 bases). Trimming removed 6 bases from V and 3 bases from J, with 14 bases in between. This CDR3 comprises 14 residues. CDR1 is SEHNR and CDR2 is FQNEAQ in the germline V gene (reference sequence). As DNA, the CDR3 is TGTGCCAGCAGTCCTATTGGACATAAAGAGACCCAGTACTTC. It codes for CASSPIGHKETQYF. Complete variable domain (other parts from reference TRBV7-9 and TRBJ2-5): DTGVSQNPRHKITKRGQNVTFRCDPISEHNRLYWYRQTLGQGPEFLTYFQNEAQLEKSRLLSDRFSAERPKGSFSTLEIQRTEQGDSAMYLCASSPIGHKETQYFGPGTRLLVL.

The V call is TRBV3-1, the J call TRBJ2-5; tentatively, D is TRBD1 (6 bases). V lost 1 base to trimming and J lost 3 bases, with 9 bases between them. The germline gives CDR1 LGHDT, CDR2 YNNKEL (reference sequence). The CDR3 totals 14 residues. The CDR3 protein is CASSQGTVEETQYF. The CDR3 nucleotides are TGTGCCAGCAGCCAAGGGACAGTCGAAGAGACCCAGTACTTC.

This clonotype has just a few counts. At one boundary the junction diverges from the germline segment, which might be a read error. The rearrangement joins TRBV7-3 to TRBJ2-3; 9 nucleotides agree with TRBD2. The germline gives CDR1 SGHTA, CDR2 FQGTGA. CDR3 length: 16 amino acids. CDR3 residues: CASSLGSGTSTDTRYF. The DNA for the CDR3 is TGTGCCAGCAGCTTAGGCTCGGGGACTAGCACAGATACGCGGTATTTT.

This chain joins TRBV19 and TRBJ1-1; 8 nucleotides align to TRBD1. The junction had 5 bases not matched to a gene; V was cut back by 6 bases and J by 5 bases. CDR1 is LNHDA, CDR2 SQIVND, per germline (reference sequence). This CDR3 has 13 residues. This CDR3 is CASRAGGLTEAFF. CDR3 coding DNA: TGTGCCAGTAGAGCAGGGGGCTTGACTGAAGCTTTCTTT.

The chain links TRBV7-2 to TRBJ1-2, with a tentative D call TRBD1 (6 bases). The V and J ends lost 5 bases and 2 bases respectively, with 18 bases between them. Germline CDR1 reads SGHTA; CDR2 reads FQGNSA. The CDR3 is made up of 16 amino acids. The CDR3 sequence is CASSLTGLTGNYGYTF. For the CDR3, the DNA is TGTGCCAGCAGCCTTACCGGTCTGACAGGAAACTATGGCTACACCTTC. Using reference TRBV7-2 and TRBJ1-2 for the parts outside the CDR3, the full variable domain is GAGVSQSPSNKVTEKGKDVELRCDPISGHTALYWYRQSLGQGLEFLIYFQGNSAPDKSGLPSDRFSAERTGGSVSTLTIQRTQQEDSAVYLCASSLTGLTGNYGYTFGSGTRLTVV.

The chain employs TRBV19 and TRBJ1-6, with D uncertain. V lost 7 bases and J 3 bases, leaving 13 bases between the germline ends. This CDR3 region has 15 residues. CDR1 and CDR2 from the germline V gene are LNHDA and SQIVND (reference sequence). CDR3 amino acids: CASTPDGNYNSPLHF. The CDR3 region has the DNA TGTGCCAGTACCCCGGACGGTAACTATAATTCACCCCTCCACTTT.

In regard to this clonotype: Germline and junction disagree at one end, which may indicate a read error. The genes are TRBV28 and TRBJ1-2; no reliable D call. This CDR3 spans 14 amino acids. Germline V gene lookup returns CDR1 MDHEN and CDR2 SYDVKM. The CDR3 sequence: CANSLNLARNGYTF. Here the CDR3 DNA reads TGTGCCAACAGTCTCAATCTGGCGCGGAATGGCTACACCTTC.

Note on this clonotype: A read error is possible here, since a much larger clone lies one base away. The V and J genes are TRBV11-2 and TRBJ2-5, with 10 bases matching TRBD1. The V gene's germline CDR1 is SGHAT and CDR2 FQNNGV. The CDR3 totals 14 residues. The CDR3 loop reads CAGSLTGGKETQYF. The CDR3 nucleotides are TGTGCCGGCAGCTTGACAGGGGGCAAGGAGACCCAGTACTTC.